These 9 T cell receptor beta chains were all obtained from the same sample, sequenced in a study of blood T cell repertoires in COVID-19. Only in-frame clones appear in the TCRdb table, and some are missing; sequencing was by immunoSEQ multiplex PCR. Here the sample spans 150,000 or so clones, approximately 80% being singletons. Sequencing was performed on peripheral blood. Source of these receptors: a woman in her sixties with COVID-19, enrolled during active disease.

V is TRBV5-8 and J is TRBJ1-4; no clear D gene. The V and J ends lost 0 bases and 2 bases respectively, with 14 bases between them. The V gene's germline CDR1 is SGHTS and CDR2 YDEGEE. The CDR3 is made up of 17 amino acids. The CDR3 sequence is CASSLAKLGRTNEKLFF. The DNA for the CDR3 is TGTGCCAGCAGCTTGGCCAAATTGGGCAGGACTAATGAAAAACTGTTTTTT.

This clone was counted a single time. The rearrangement joins TRBV6-5 to TRBJ2-7; TRBD1 is a possible D gene (6 bases). Germline loops: CDR1 MNHEY, CDR2 SVGAGI. V lost 5 bases and J lost 2, with 16 bases in between. The CDR3 covers 15 residues. In DNA form, the CDR3 reads TGTGCCAGCAGTCTACGACATGAGGGGGCCTACGAGCAGTACGTC. Translated: CASSLRHEGAYEQYV.

The sample holds a few counts of this clone. The V and J genes are TRBV5-1 and TRBJ2-5; 13 bases match TRBD2. This CDR3 region has 15 residues. The ends lost 4 bases at V and 4 bases at J; junction bases unmatched: 4. The germline CDR1 and CDR2 sequences are SGHRS and YFSETQ. This CDR3 is CASSRTSGGLETQYF. The CDR3 DNA sequence: TGCGCCAGCAGCCGGACTAGCGGGGGTCTAGAGACCCAGTACTTC.

The chain has TRBV7-8 and TRBJ2-2; D gene unclear. In germline, CDR1 is SGHVS, CDR2 FQNEAQ. CDR3 length: 14 residues. Between the trimmed V and J ends, which lost 5 bases and 9 bases, there was a span of 16 bases. The CDR3 bases are TGTGCCAGCAGCCCAACAATGAGAGGCCGGGAGCTGTTTTTT. Protein sequence: CASSPTMRGRELFF.

The CDR3, as DNA: TGTGCCAGCCCTTTGCCAGGGGGCTACTATGGCTACACCTTC. It translates to CASPLPGGYYGYTF. The rearrangement joins TRBV5-4 to TRBJ1-2, with TRBD1 matching over 8 bases. This CDR3 is 14 amino acids long. Germline V gene data show CDR1 as SGHNT and CDR2 as YYREEE (reference sequence). Trimming removed 7 bases from V and 3 bases from J; junction bases left unmatched: 8.

This sequence joins TRBV19 and TRBJ2-1; no definite D call. In germline, CDR1 is LNHDA, CDR2 SQIVND (reference sequence). The CDR3 totals 15 residues. The germline V and J ends were trimmed by 3 bases and 5 bases, with 14 bases remaining between them. The CDR3 protein is CASSINGRSNNEQFF. As DNA, the CDR3 is TGTGCCAGTAGTATCAATGGCAGAAGTAACAATGAGCAGTTCTTC. Together with reference TRBV19 and TRBJ2-1, the CDR3 gives the full variable domain: DGGITQSPKYLFRKEGQNVTLSCEQNLNHDAMYWYRQDPGQGLRLIYYSQIVNDFQKGDIAEGYSVSREKKESFPLTVTSAQKNPTAFYLCASSINGRSNNEQFFGPGTRLTVL.

This chain joins TRBV10-1 and TRBJ1-1; D is uncertain. The length of the CDR3 is 15 residues. CDR1 is WNHNN and CDR2 is SYGVQD in the germline V gene (reference sequence). V lost 3 bases and J lost 2, with 13 bases in between. CDR3 loop: CASSDMGLPNTEAFF. CDR3 DNA sequence: TGCGCCAGCAGTGATATGGGCCTCCCCAACACTGAAGCTTTCTTT.

This clone appeared once. The V gene is TRBV4-1, the J gene TRBJ1-1; possibly TRBD1 for D (6 bases). The CDR3 runs to 14 residues. V gave up 4 bases and J gave up 6 bases, with 15 bases separating them. Per germline, CDR1 MGHRA and CDR2 YSYEKL. CDR3 protein: CASSPPGAGSEAFF. Here the CDR3 DNA reads TGCGCCAGCAGCCCCCCAGGGGCCGGGTCTGAAGCTTTCTTT.

The chain has TRBV30 and TRBJ1-1; 7 nucleotides line up with TRBD1. CDR3 length: 13 amino acids. Per germline, CDR1 GTSNPN and CDR2 SVGIG (reference sequence). Losses at the gene ends were 5 bases for V and 5 bases for J; bases not matched to a gene: 8. Here the CDR3 DNA reads TGTGCCTGGGCCCTAGACAGGGTGACTGAAGCTTTCTTT. Translated: CAWALDRVTEAFF.